A selection of T cell receptor beta chains follows, all from one sample in a study of Graves' ophthalmopathy and Graves' hyperthyroidism. MiXCR, applied by TCRdb to the multiplex PCR reads, yields one record per CDR3 protein. The repertoire holds some 1.1 million distinct CDR3 sequences, roughly 35% seen once, with 11% in the top ten. Material: peripheral blood or thyroid tissue (not recorded which). The source is an adult man with Graves' hyperthyroidism. The CDR3 runs from the conserved cysteine through the conserved F or W. Fields, in order: clone size, V gene, CDR3 length, CDR3 protein. Part of the rows lack a size; the others show once, few, many or a class for expanded clones.

few,TRBV7-9,13,CASRQSSNQPQHF
few,TRBV7-2,12,CAAKQGHTEAFF
-,TRBV6-1,13,CASTKEGRETQYF
-,TRBV6-5,17,CASHKTGDLLSNQPQHF
many,TRBV7-2,15,CASSFTTRMNTEAFF
-,TRBV7-2,14,CASSVFTGARGYTF
many,TRBV10-3,14,CAISELREAYEQYF
many,TRBV9,15,CASSAMDRNLDGYTF
many,TRBV4-1,15,CASSQSTGGYTEAFF
many,TRBV29-1,13,CSVVPNPNTEAFF
-,TRBV5-1,14,CASSPGGWNYGYTF
few,TRBV19,14,CASTLDSDNSPLHF
many,TRBV6-5,15,CASSYRDSSSYEQYF
many,TRBV25-1,14,CASSEFRKNQPQHF
many,TRBV2,14,CASSDLGIVAEAFF
-,TRBV20-1,14,CSETGTGGFETQYF
many,TRBV20-1,12,CSATSGRYEQYF
once,TRBV19,16,CASSERTGAYNSPLHF
once,TRBV30,13,CAWSPLGPRGAFF
-,TRBV7-6,17,CASSPNPPGGAGETQYF
few,TRBV19,15,CASSKKLVKGSPLHF
-,TRBV29-1,12,CSSETGLRGYTF
many,TRBV7-2,12,CASSFPPGEQYF
many,TRBV7-9,15,CASSKGTSGIYEQYF
many,TRBV20-1,14,CSASVTVTNYGYTF
-,TRBV7-9,18,CASRLPDRGPRMDTEAFF
once,TRBV12-3/TRBV12-4,11,CASGRDNEQFF
once,TRBV6-1,13,CASRAGWNTEAFF
few,TRBV6-1,13,CASKPVESYEQYF
many,TRBV10-3,10,CAIGDQPQHF
many,TRBV10-3,12,CAIMGGLYGYTF
-,TRBV28,14,CASSFSGMNEKLFF
many,TRBV7-3,13,CASSRDRDYGYTF
many,TRBV12-3/TRBV12-4,14,CASSAGTGFHEQYF
few,TRBV29-1,12,CSVGAHTGELFF
-,TRBV6-6,17,CASRESGGHRRNYGYTF
-,TRBV15,15,CASSSSGQGKYEQYF
few,TRBV25-1,13,CATRDPRWDGYTF
-,TRBV20-1,15,CSARDRAGYQETQYF
many,TRBV29-1,10,CSVQGARAFF
few,TRBV7-9,11,CASSSVGEVFF
few,TRBV6-6,14,CASRPGQVGYEQYF
many,TRBV19,15,CASSPLTGGNQPQHF
few,TRBV18,13,CASMKGTNQPQHF